The entry below describes one T cell receptor (beta chain). Its cognate antigen is unknown. Treatment: roughly 10-day PBMC culture with coronavirus spike peptide pools or control peptides (ViraFEST assay). The data were taken from a study of vaccination and CD4 T cells after COVID-19. Germline V gene lookup returns CDR1 SGDLS and CDR2 YYNGEE. V shed 2 bases and J shed 1 base, with 12 bases lying between them. The CDR3 runs to 15 residues. With the Oncomine TCR Beta short-read assay, DNA from cultured CD4+ T cells was sequenced. In TCRdb, the PCR reads were re-called with MiXCR into one record per CDR3 protein. The sample shows about 20,000 distinct CDR3 sequences, around 45% of them seen only once.

The starting material was CD4+ T cells from blood, cultured in vitro, obtained before SARS-CoV-2 vaccination. This clonotype originated in a human donor who had recovered from COVID-19. This chain joins TRBV9 and TRBJ2-5; possible D gene TRBD2, 6 bases. The CDR3 sequence: CASSVSHSGQETQYF. The CDR3 nucleotides are TGTGCCAGCAGCGTTTCTCATAGCGGCCAAGAGACCCAGTACTTC.